The sequence of this T cell receptor (beta chain) was determined in a study of cytomegalovirus exposure and HLA in healthy donors. About the research overall: Inside one of the first data releases sat roughly 80 million unique TCRs taken from HLA-typed donors.

General study findings and limits: Roughly uniform depth of sequencing across donors was assumed in presence/absence analyses. The availability of immune exposure information extended only to CMV serostatus. Reports credit the classifier with highly specific, highly sensitive diagnosis of cytomegalovirus status.

The CDR3 totals 17 residues. Germline CDR1 and CDR2: SEHNR and FQNEAQ (reference sequence). In its sample, this clone was seen a few times. Its antigen is not identified. One end of the junction does not line up with germline, which may come from a read error. The PCR had 60 Vbeta and 13 Jbeta primers. Sequencing used immunoSEQ multiplex PCR; TCRdb keeps in-frame clones, though not all of them. There are some 67,000 clones in the sample; roughly 80% occur only once, and around 3% lies in the top ten. The gene calls are TRBV7-9 and TRBJ1-2; 7 positions match TRBD1. The receptor was derived from a woman between 25 and 40 years old in good health and CMV-seronegative. The sequencing sample was made of PBMCs. DNA for the CDR3: TGTTCCAGCAGCTCCTCCCGGGACAGAGGCACTAACTATGGCTACACCTTC. Amino acid sequence: CSSSSSRDRGTNYGYTF.